Given below is one TCR beta chain in context. Its antigen remains undetermined. No qualities accompany the bases; no much larger clone lies one base away. The data derive from a study of shared clonotypes between healthy human individuals (dated by TCRdb to the early 2020s). At the level of the whole study: The cohort comprised a couple of women and a few men aged 18 to 49 years. For each donor, CD4 naive and CD4 memory were each given three plates, CD8 naive was given two plates, and CD8 memory was given one plate. To estimate repertoire size and how much clonotypes are shared between individuals, the study performed deep sequencing of blood TCR repertoires from 4 to 6 healthy adults. To increase sequencing depth and limit assay-specific biases, TCR repertoire library preparation and sequencing were carried out by different laboratories using diverse techniques. Each donor's leukapheresis produced roughly between about 0.8 and 8.9 billion PBMCs.

Healthy HIV-negative adults with no recently reported acute infections or vaccinations were included as donors. Every donor was a Caucasian adult residing in Nashville, Tennessee, USA. CD4+ T cells were enriched by magnetic negative selection; naive cells were then positively selected on CD45RA, and the negative fraction formed the memory subset. Blood was collected by leukapheresis, and PBMCs were isolated by Ficoll-Histopaque density gradient centrifugation and then cryopreserved in liquid nitrogen vapor phase. Purity and quantity of every magnetically sorted T cell population were checked by analytical flow cytometry. Genomic DNA was isolated from each sorted fraction and quantified by UV absorbance on a Nanodrop 2000c. Study-wide conclusions, independent of this receptor: Sharing across a handful of donors was observed for around 5% of naive CD4, less than 4% of naive CD8, 2.3% of memory CD4, and about 0.39% of memory CD8 clonotypes. Naive subsets generally had larger estimated clonotype richness than memory subsets. Even with the large sequencing depth, rarefaction of the sorted-subset datasets indicated that sequencing was incomplete. The small number of donors limited the genetic and exposure-history diversity represented. Only blood was sampled, and tissue TCR repertoires likely differ from those in blood. Compared with non-shared clonotypes, the clonotypes found in all four sorted-subset donors had higher generation probabilities. Pairwise subsampling led to the expectation that sequencing depth would affect the degree of clonotype sharing among donors.

The V and J ends are trimmed by 0 bases and 0 bases, leaving 11 bases between them. The CDR3 goes from the cysteine to the phenylalanine over 16 residues. The retained sequence is limited to the CDR3, 48 bases, with the frame set at the first base. CDR1 and CDR2 were assigned from the germline V gene as SGHRS and YFSETQ. Using the deep immunoSEQ assay, TCR CDR3 regions were amplified from genomic DNA by multiplex PCR. Extracted genomic DNA from each cell subset was distributed evenly across all wells of several immunoSEQ 96-well plates, and each plate was treated as a replicate. For sorted subsets, each replicate PCR was loaded with approximately 0.2 ug genomic DNA, equivalent to about 33,000 T cell genomes. Purified libraries were quantified with a Qubit 3.0 fluorometer, sized on a Bioanalyzer 2100, and re-quantified with the KAPA Library Quantification kit. Each immunoSEQ 96-well plate was sequenced on its own single-read 150-cycle Illumina NextSeq 550 flow cell. The authors' analysis ran thus. Because the immunoSEQ output included only junctional sequences and no quality scores, the filtering could not be the same as the filtering used for full-length reads. Sequences were annotated with PyIR, a Python wrapper for IgBLAST v1.9, using IMGT germline references to assign V/J genes and CDR3. Any read was removed if the V/J assignment was weak (E-value above 1e-6), the CDR3 was missing, or the read contained stop codons, out-of-frame junctions, or ambiguous translated residues. A V3J clonotype was defined by an identical inferred V gene, J gene, and CDR3 amino acid sequence. Percentage overlap between repertoires was computed as shared unique clonotypes divided by the size of the smaller repertoire. Richness of each repertoire was evaluated using RTK rarefaction, the Chao1 estimator, and Recon v2.1 estimates of unobserved clonotypes. For all TCRbeta clonotypes obtained by the gDNA method from four donors, generation probabilities were computed with OLGA. Here the immuneACCESS table is served through TCRdb, limited to in-frame sequences with V and J called. Missing clones are a known gap in these copies; in checked studies unresolved V genes cover under half, and the rest lacks a known reason. The DNA was the basis for D and trimming; V, J and clone size are from that table. Within this sample are roughly 2.2 million clones, with under 95% of them counted one time only. Together, the top ten hold 0.37% of the sample.

The rearrangement joined TRBV5-1 to TRBJ2-3; the D gene remains uncertain. Material for sequencing was naive CD4+ T cells from PBMCs. The cell subset or site label, read with the paper, signifies: CD45RA+ positively selected. This TCR was sampled from a man younger than 35 in good health. Some clones in this sample may be carry-over from other donors' samples. The nucleotide sequence reads TGCGCCAGCAGCTTGGGCCAGCCCACTAGCACAGATACGCAGTATTTT. It translates to CASSLGQPTSTDTQYF.